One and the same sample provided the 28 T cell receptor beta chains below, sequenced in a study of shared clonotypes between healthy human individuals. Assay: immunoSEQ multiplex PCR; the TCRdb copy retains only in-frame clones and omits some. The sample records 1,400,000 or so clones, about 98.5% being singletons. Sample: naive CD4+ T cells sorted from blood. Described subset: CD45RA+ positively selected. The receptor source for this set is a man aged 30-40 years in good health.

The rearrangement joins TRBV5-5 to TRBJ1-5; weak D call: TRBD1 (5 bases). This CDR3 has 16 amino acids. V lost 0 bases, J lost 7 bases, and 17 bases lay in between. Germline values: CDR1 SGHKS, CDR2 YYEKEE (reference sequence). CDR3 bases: TGTGCCAGCAGCTTGGAGGGCAGGGTAGGCTTCCAGCCCCAGCATTTT. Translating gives CASSLEGRVGFQPQHF.

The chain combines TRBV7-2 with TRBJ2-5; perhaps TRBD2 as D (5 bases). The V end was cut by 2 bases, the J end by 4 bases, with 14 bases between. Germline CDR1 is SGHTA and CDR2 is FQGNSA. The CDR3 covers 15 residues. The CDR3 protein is CASSLPRRARETQYF. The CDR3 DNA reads TGTGCCAGCAGCTTACCCCGGCGGGCCCGAGAGACCCAGTACTTC.

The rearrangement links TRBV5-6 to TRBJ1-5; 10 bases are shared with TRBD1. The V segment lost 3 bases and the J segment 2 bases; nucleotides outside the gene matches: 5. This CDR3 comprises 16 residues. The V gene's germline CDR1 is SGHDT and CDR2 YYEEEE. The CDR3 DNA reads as TGTGCCAGCAGCTGGGGGACAGGGGAGGGCAATCAGCCCCAGCATTTT. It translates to CASSWGTGEGNQPQHF.

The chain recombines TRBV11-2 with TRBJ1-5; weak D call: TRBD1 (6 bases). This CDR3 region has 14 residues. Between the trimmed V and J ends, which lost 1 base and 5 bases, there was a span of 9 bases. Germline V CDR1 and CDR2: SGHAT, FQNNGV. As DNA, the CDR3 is TGTGCCAGCAGCTTAGGGGGGCGCGATCAGCCCCAGCATTTT. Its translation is CASSLGGRDQPQHF.

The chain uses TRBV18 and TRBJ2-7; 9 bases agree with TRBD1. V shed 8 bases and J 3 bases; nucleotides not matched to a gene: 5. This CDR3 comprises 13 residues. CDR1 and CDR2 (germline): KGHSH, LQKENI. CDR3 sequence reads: CASRRDRDYEQYF. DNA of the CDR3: TGTGCCAGCAGAAGGGACAGGGACTACGAGCAGTACTTC.

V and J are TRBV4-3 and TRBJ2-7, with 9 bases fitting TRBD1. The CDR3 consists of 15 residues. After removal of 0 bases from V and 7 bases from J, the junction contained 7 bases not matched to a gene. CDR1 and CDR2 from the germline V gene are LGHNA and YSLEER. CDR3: CASSQELGQGGEQYF. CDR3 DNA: TGCGCCAGCAGCCAAGAGCTGGGACAGGGAGGAGAGCAGTACTTC.

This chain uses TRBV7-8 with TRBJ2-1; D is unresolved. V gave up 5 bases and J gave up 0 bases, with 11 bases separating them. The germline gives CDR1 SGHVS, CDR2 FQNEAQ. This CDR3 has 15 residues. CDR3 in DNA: TGTGCCAGCAGCCTACCTCGGAGCTCCTACAATGAGCAGTTCTTC. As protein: CASSLPRSSYNEQFF.

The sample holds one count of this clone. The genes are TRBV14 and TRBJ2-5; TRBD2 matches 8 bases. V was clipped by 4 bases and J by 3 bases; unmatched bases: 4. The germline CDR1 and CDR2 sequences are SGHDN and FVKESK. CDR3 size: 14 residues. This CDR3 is CASSPLGLEETQYF. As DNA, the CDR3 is TGTGCCAGCAGCCCGCTGGGACTAGAAGAGACCCAGTACTTC.

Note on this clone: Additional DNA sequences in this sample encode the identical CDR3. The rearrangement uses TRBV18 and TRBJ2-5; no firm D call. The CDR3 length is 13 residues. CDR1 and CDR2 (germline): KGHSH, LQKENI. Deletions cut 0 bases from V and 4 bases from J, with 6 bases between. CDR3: CASSPPGAETQYF. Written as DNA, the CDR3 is TGTGCCAGCTCACCACCCGGAGCAGAGACCCAGTACTTC. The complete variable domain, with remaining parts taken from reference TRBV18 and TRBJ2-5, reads NAGVMQNPRHLVRRRGQEARLRCSPMKGHSHVYWYRQLPEEGLKFMVYLQKENIIDESGMPKERFSAEFPKEGPSILRIQQVVRGDSAAYFCASSPPGAETQYFGPGTRLLVL.

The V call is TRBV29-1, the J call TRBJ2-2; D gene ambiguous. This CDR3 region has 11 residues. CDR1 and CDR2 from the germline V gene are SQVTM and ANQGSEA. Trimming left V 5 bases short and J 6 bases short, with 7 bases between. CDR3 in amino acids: CSVLRSGELFF. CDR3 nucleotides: TGCAGCGTTCTGCGATCCGGGGAGCTGTTTTTT.

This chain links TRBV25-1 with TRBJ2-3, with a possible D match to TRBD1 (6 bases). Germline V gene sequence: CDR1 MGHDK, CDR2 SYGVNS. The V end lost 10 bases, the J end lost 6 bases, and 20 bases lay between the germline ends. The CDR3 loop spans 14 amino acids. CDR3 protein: CATQGNWEVDTQYF. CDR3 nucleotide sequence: TGTGCCACCCAGGGGAACTGGGAAGTCGATACGCAGTATTTT. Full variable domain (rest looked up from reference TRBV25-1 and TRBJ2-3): EADIYQTPRYLVIGTGKKITLECSQTMGHDKMYWYQQDPGMELHLIHYSYGVNSTEKGDLSSESTVSRIRTEHFPLTLESARPSHTSQYLCATQGNWEVDTQYFGPGTRLTVL.

The CDR3 loop is CASSADSVSGNTIYF. The CDR3 region has the DNA TGTGCCAGCAGCGCGGACAGCGTCTCTGGAAACACCATATATTTT. The genes are TRBV11-2 and TRBJ1-3; D is possibly TRBD1 (6 bases). The V and J ends lost 5 bases and 0 bases respectively, with 11 bases between them. The germline V gene has CDR1 SGHAT and CDR2 FQNNGV. The CDR3 extends over 15 amino acids.

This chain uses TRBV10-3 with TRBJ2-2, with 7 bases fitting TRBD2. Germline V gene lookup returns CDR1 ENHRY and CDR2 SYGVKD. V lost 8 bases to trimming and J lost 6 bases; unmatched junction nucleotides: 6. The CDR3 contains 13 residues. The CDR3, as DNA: TGTGCCATCGGAGCGGGATTACCCGGGGAGCTGTTTTTT. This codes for CAIGAGLPGELFF.

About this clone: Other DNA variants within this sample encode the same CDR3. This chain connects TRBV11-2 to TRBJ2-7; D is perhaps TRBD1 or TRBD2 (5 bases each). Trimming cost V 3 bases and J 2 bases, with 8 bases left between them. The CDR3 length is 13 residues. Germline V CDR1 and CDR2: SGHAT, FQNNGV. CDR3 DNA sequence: TGTGCCAGCAGCTTGGGGGTCGCCTACGAGCAGTACTTC. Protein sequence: CASSLGVAYEQYF.

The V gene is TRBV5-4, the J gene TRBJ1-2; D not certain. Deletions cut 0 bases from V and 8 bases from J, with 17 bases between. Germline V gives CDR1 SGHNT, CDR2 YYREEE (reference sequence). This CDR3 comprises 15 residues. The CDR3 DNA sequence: TGTGCCAGCAGCTTGGCACAAGGTCCAAGATGGGGCTACACCTTC. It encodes CASSLAQGPRWGYTF.

Here the CDR3 DNA reads TGTGCCAGCAGTTCTCTCTCTCTAGGGGCCAACGTCCTGACTTTC. Translated, it gives CASSSLSLGANVLTF. V is TRBV6-6 and J is TRBJ2-6; D ambiguous. This CDR3 spans 15 amino acids. Germline CDR1 reads MNHNY; CDR2 reads SVGAGI (reference sequence). V lost 4 bases and J lost 4, with 11 bases in between.

CDR3 DNA: TGTGCCAGCAGTTCGGGACGGACTCCGGCCTATGGCTACACCTTC. It specifies CASSSGRTPAYGYTF. This chain uses TRBV28 with TRBJ1-2; TRBD1 is a possible D gene (5 bases). Germline V CDR1 and CDR2: MDHEN, SYDVKM. The CDR3 has 15 amino acids. The V and J ends lost 4 bases and 4 bases respectively, with 16 bases between them.

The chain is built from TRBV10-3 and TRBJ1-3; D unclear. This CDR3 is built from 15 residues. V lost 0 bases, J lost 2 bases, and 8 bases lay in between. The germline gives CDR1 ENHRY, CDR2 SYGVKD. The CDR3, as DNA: TGTGCCATCAGTGAGTCCCGGACCGCTGGAAACACCATATATTTT. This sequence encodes CAISESRTAGNTIYF.

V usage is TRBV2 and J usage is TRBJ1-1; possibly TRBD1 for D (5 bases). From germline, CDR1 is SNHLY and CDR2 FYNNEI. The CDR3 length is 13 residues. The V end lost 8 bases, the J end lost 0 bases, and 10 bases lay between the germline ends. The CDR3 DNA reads TGTGCCAGCGGCCGGGACGTGAACACTGAAGCTTTCTTT. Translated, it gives CASGRDVNTEAFF.

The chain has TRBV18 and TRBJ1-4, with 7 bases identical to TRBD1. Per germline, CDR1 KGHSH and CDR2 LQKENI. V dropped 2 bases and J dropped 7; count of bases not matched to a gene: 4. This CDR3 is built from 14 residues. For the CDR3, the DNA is TGTGCCAGCTCACCAGTCGACAGGGTTGAAAAACTGTTTTTT. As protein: CASSPVDRVEKLFF.

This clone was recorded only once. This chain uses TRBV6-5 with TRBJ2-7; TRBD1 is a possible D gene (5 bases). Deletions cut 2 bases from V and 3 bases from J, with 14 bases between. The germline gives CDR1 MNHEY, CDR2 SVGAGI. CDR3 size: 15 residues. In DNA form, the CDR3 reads TGTGCCAGCAGTTACCTTCAGGGTGGGGACTACGAGCAGTACTTC. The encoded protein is CASSYLQGGDYEQYF.

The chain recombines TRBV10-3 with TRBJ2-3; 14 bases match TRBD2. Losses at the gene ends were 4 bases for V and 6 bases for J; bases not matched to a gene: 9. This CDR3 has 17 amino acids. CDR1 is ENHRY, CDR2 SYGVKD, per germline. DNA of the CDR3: TGTGCCATCAGTGCGCCGGGACTAGCGGGAGTACACGATACGCAGTATTTT. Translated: CAISAPGLAGVHDTQYF.

This CDR3 is CASSLPNPTDTQYF. For the CDR3, the DNA is TGCGCCAGCAGCTTACCAAACCCCACAGATACGCAGTATTTT. The chain couples TRBV5-1 to TRBJ2-3, with D unresolved. This CDR3 comprises 14 residues. V was trimmed by 2 bases and J by 2 bases, leaving 9 bases between them. In germline, CDR1 is SGHRS, CDR2 YFSETQ.

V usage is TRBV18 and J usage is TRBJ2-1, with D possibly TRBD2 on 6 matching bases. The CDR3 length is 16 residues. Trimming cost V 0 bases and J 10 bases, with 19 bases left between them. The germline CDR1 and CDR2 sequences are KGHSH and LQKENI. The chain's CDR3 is CASSPPTLAMVYEQFF. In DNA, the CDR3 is TGTGCCAGCTCACCACCTACGCTAGCGATGGTATACGAGCAGTTCTTC.

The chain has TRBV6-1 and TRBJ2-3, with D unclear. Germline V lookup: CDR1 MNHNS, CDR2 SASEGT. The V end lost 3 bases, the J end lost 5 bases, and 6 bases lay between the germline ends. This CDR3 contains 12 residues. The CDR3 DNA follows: TGTGCCAGCAGTGAGAGGCGAGATACGCAGTATTTT. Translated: CASSERRDTQYF.

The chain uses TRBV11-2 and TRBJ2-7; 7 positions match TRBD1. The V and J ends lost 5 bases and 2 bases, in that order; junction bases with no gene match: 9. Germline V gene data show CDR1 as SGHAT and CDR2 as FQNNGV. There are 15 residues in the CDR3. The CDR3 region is CASSQIQGQTYEQYF. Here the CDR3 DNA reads TGTGCCAGCAGCCAAATTCAGGGACAGACCTACGAGCAGTACTTC.

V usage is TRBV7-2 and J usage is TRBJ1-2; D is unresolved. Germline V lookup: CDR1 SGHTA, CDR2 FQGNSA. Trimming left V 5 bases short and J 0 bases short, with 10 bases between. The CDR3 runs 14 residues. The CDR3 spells CASSRRGTNYGYTF. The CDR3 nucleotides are TGTGCCAGCAGCCGTCGGGGAACTAACTATGGCTACACCTTC.

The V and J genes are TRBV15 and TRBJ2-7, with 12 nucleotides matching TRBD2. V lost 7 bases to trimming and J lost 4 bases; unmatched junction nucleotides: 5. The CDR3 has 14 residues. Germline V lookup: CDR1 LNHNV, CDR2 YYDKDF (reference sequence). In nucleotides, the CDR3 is TGTGCCACCACGAAGACTAGCGGGGGATACGAGCAGTACTTC. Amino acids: CATTKTSGGYEQYF.